Sequencing of this TCR beta chain was carried out in a study of cytomegalovirus exposure and HLA in healthy donors. A multiplex PCR was run with 60 Vbeta primers and 13 Jbeta primers. Sequencing was performed with immunoSEQ multiplex PCR; in TCRdb, only in-frame clones are kept and a portion is missing. The sample lists about 100,000 clones, roughly 74% occurring once. This clone was seen once. The sample contains more than one DNA sequence encoding this CDR3. The V gene's germline CDR1 is SGHRS and CDR2 YFSETQ. The CDR3 runs 14 residues. V lost 4 bases, J lost 1 base, and 8 bases lay in between. The source material was PBMCs. This clonotype originated in a female donor in good health and CMV-seropositive. The rearrangement links TRBV5-1 to TRBJ2-2; perhaps TRBD1 as D (6 bases). The CDR3 region is CASSLGQNTGELFF. The DNA of the CDR3 is TGCGCCAGCAGCCTGGGACAGAACACCGGGGAGCTGTTTTTT.